These 21 T cell receptor beta chains originate from one sample sequenced in a study of shared clonotypes between healthy human individuals. Naive CD8 cells were CD45RO-negative, positively selected for CCR7, excluding terminally differentiated effector memory CD45RA+ cells. Sequencing was performed with immunoSEQ multiplex PCR; in TCRdb, only in-frame clones are kept and a portion is missing. Here the sample spans about 580,000 clones, roughly 98% being singletons. The sequencing sample was made of naive CD8+ T cells sorted from blood. The receptor set was obtained from a man aged 25-45 years in good health.

The V and J genes are TRBV2 and TRBJ2-1; D gene ambiguous. Germline V gene lookup returns CDR1 SNHLY and CDR2 FYNNEI. Trimming cost V 5 bases and J 2 bases, with 13 bases left between them. The CDR3 totals 15 residues. CDR3 sequence reads: CASSISGDPYNEQFF. For the CDR3, the DNA is TGTGCCAGCAGTATATCAGGTGACCCCTACAATGAGCAGTTCTTC.

The gene calls are TRBV11-1 and TRBJ2-1; D is undetermined. CDR3 length equals 12 residues. Germline-derived CDR1 and CDR2 are SGHAT and FQDESV (reference sequence). With 3 bases removed from V and 7 bases from J, the gap between germline ends came to 7 bases. The CDR3 is CASSLSGNEQFF. The CDR3 DNA is TGTGCCAGCAGCTTGAGTGGGAATGAGCAGTTCTTC.

The chain is built from TRBV14 and TRBJ1-1; no reliable D call. Trimming took off 0 bases at V and 1 base at J, with 3 bases between the two ends. CDR3 length: 13 residues. Germline V CDR1 and CDR2: SGHDN, FVKESK. The CDR3 protein is CASSQDPNTEAFF. CDR3 bases: TGTGCCAGCAGCCAAGATCCGAACACTGAAGCTTTCTTT.

The chain combines TRBV11-1 with TRBJ2-1; 11 nucleotides agree with TRBD2. V was pared by 6 bases and J by 4 bases, with 14 bases of the junction left unmatched. CDR1 and CDR2 from the germline V gene are SGHAT and FQDESV (reference sequence). The CDR3 loop spans 18 amino acids. The CDR3 DNA follows: TGTGCCAGCAGACGAAGGACTAGCGGGTCGTCTTTATACAATGAGCAGTTCTTC. This gives the protein CASRRRTSGSSLYNEQFF. Supplemented by reference TRBV11-1 and TRBJ2-1, the full variable domain reads EAEVAQSPRYKITEKSQAVAFWCDPISGHATLYWYRQILGQGPELLVQFQDESVVDDSQLPKDRFSAERLKGVDSTLKIQPAELGDSAMYLCASRRRTSGSSLYNEQFFGPGTRLTVL.

V gene TRBV27 combines with J gene TRBJ2-7; D possibly corresponds to TRBD1 (5 bases). CDR1 and CDR2 from the germline V gene are MNHEY and SMNVEV (reference sequence). The CDR3 has 16 amino acids. The V gene lost 3 bases and the J gene lost 3 bases, with 18 bases spanning the gap. The CDR3 region is CASSFSVGDSHYEQYF. Here the CDR3 DNA reads TGTGCCAGCAGTTTCTCCGTCGGTGACAGTCACTACGAGCAGTACTTC.

The chain has TRBV15 and TRBJ2-4; no clear D gene. V shed 3 bases and J shed 2 bases, with 11 bases lying between them. This CDR3 region has 15 residues. CDR1 and CDR2 (germline): LNHNV, YYDKDF (reference sequence). In nucleotides, the CDR3 is TGTGCCACCAGCAGGCCAACGGACCCCAAAAACATTCAGTACTTC. This encodes CATSRPTDPKNIQYF.

The chain uses TRBV2 and TRBJ2-7; no definite D call. Germline V gives CDR1 SNHLY, CDR2 FYNNEI. The V gene lost 2 bases and the J gene lost 1 base, with 15 bases spanning the gap. The CDR3 is made up of 16 amino acids. The CDR3 sequence is CASSENVRQRSYEQYF. CDR3 in DNA: TGTGCCAGCAGTGAAAATGTCCGGCAGAGGTCCTACGAGCAGTACTTC. The whole variable domain, remainder taken from reference TRBV2 and TRBJ2-7, is EPEVTQTPSHQVTQMGQEVILRCVPISNHLYFYWYRQILGQKVEFLVSFYNNEISEKSEIFDDQFSVERPDGSNFTLKIRSTKLEDSAMYFCASSENVRQRSYEQYFGPGTRLTVT.

The J gene is TRBJ2-2, the V gene TRBV5-1; D is ambiguous. This CDR3 is 15 amino acids long. The V and J ends lost 2 bases and 1 base respectively, with 9 bases between them. CDR1 and CDR2 (germline): SGHRS, YFSETQ. CDR3 nucleotide sequence: TGCGCCAGCAGCTTCGCGAAGGTGAACACCGGGGAGCTGTTTTTT. Its protein is CASSFAKVNTGELFF.

In DNA, the CDR3 is TGCAGCGTTAGAGGGACAGGGGGCACCGGGGAGCTGTTTTTT. Amino acid sequence: CSVRGTGGTGELFF. V usage is TRBV29-1 and J usage is TRBJ2-2; TRBD1 agrees at 11 bases. Germline loops: CDR1 SQVTM, CDR2 ANQGSEA. CDR3 length equals 14 residues. J lost 4 bases, V lost 5 bases, and 3 bases had no gene match.

The chain is built from TRBV29-1 and TRBJ2-7; no definite D call. The CDR3 is made up of 14 amino acids. Trimming shortened V by 7 bases and J by 2 bases, and 18 bases separated the two germline ends. CDR1 and CDR2 (germline): SQVTM, ANQGSEA. CDR3 amino acids: CSAPGPEWPYEQYF. CDR3 bases: TGCAGCGCCCCAGGCCCAGAATGGCCCTACGAGCAGTACTTC.

The chain employs TRBV6-5 and TRBJ1-4; 8 nucleotides align to TRBD1. V trimming: 0 bases; J trimming: 7 bases; junction bases outside the gene matches: 7. Germline-derived CDR1 and CDR2 are MNHEY and SVGAGI. This CDR3 has 16 residues. This chain's CDR3 is CASSYSQGVAGEKLFF. CDR3 DNA: TGTGCCAGCAGTTACTCACAGGGGGTTGCCGGTGAAAAACTGTTTTTT.

The chain combines TRBV11-2 with TRBJ1-1; D is undetermined. This CDR3 has 12 residues. V lost 3 bases and J lost 8, with 10 bases in between. From germline, CDR1 is SGHAT and CDR2 FQNNGV. This CDR3 is CASSFSGEEAFF. CDR3 nucleotides: TGTGCCAGCAGCTTTAGTGGGGAGGAAGCTTTCTTT.

This rearrangement joins TRBV4-3 to TRBJ2-3; unclear D gene. The length of the CDR3 is 13 residues. In germline, CDR1 is LGHNA, CDR2 YSLEER. Between the trimmed V and J ends, which lost 0 bases and 0 bases, there was a span of 1 base. The CDR3 here is CASSQDSTDTQYF. Here the CDR3 DNA reads TGCGCCAGCAGCCAAGACAGCACAGATACGCAGTATTTT.

This rearrangement joins TRBV7-2 to TRBJ1-2, with D hard to call. The CDR3 contains 12 residues. Trimming took off 0 bases at V and 8 bases at J, with 7 bases between the two ends. The germline CDR1 and CDR2 sequences are SGHTA and FQGNSA. The CDR3 reads CASSLAVRGYTF. CDR3 nucleotide sequence: TGTGCCAGCAGCTTAGCGGTTCGGGGCTACACCTTC. The variable domain in full, completed from reference TRBV7-2 and TRBJ1-2, reads GAGVSQSPSNKVTEKGKDVELRCDPISGHTALYWYRQSLGQGLEFLIYFQGNSAPDKSGLPSDRFSAERTGGSVSTLTIQRTQQEDSAVYLCASSLAVRGYTFGSGTRLTVV.

V is TRBV29-1 and J is TRBJ2-1; the D call may be TRBD1 or TRBD2 (5 bases each). Germline CDR1 reads SQVTM; CDR2 reads ANQGSEA. The CDR3 contains 13 residues. V was shortened by 3 bases and J by 4 bases, with 10 bases between the two germline ends. CDR3 sequence: CSVDGDGYNEQFF. Here the CDR3 DNA reads TGCAGCGTTGATGGGGACGGTTACAATGAGCAGTTCTTC.

Of note for this clone: The sample has other DNA sequences that encode this CDR3 too. This chain joins TRBV27 and TRBJ1-5; D gene uncertain. The CDR3 runs 13 residues. The V end was cut by 2 bases, the J end by 7 bases, with 9 bases between. Germline V lookup: CDR1 MNHEY, CDR2 SMNVEV (reference sequence). This chain's CDR3 is CASSLSVGQPQHF. For the CDR3, the DNA is TGTGCCAGCAGTTTAAGTGTCGGGCAGCCCCAGCATTTT.

The chain carries TRBV11-2 and TRBJ2-7; a possible D gene is TRBD2 (6 bases). The CDR3 is made up of 13 amino acids. Germline CDR1 and CDR2: SGHAT and FQNNGV. V dropped 5 bases and J dropped 7 bases, with 15 bases sitting between them. This CDR3 reads CASSPRELREQYF. The CDR3 bases are TGTGCCAGCAGCCCACGGGAGCTAAGGGAGCAGTACTTC.

The chain uses TRBV27 and TRBJ2-3, with 7 bases that match TRBD2. The CDR3 runs 14 residues. J was trimmed by 2 bases and V by 5 bases; bases with no gene match: 4. Germline V gives CDR1 MNHEY, CDR2 SMNVEV (reference sequence). CDR3 nucleotide sequence: TGTGCCAGCAGTCCCGGGGGGTACACAGATACGCAGTATTTT. Its translation: CASSPGGYTDTQYF.

V usage is TRBV7-9 and J usage is TRBJ2-2, with D tentatively TRBD1 (5 bases). V gave up 6 bases and J gave up 1 base, with 15 bases separating them. The germline gives CDR1 SEHNR, CDR2 FQNEAQ (reference sequence). This CDR3 has 16 residues. DNA of the CDR3: TGTGCCAGCAGACCCAACTGGCAGGGGAACACCGGGGAGCTGTTTTTT. Protein product: CASRPNWQGNTGELFF. Drawing the rest from reference TRBV7-9 and TRBJ2-2, the complete variable domain is DTGVSQNPRHKITKRGQNVTFRCDPISEHNRLYWYRQTLGQGPEFLTYFQNEAQLEKSRLLSDRFSAERPKGSFSTLEIQRTEQGDSAMYLCASRPNWQGNTGELFFGEGSRLTVL.

The chain uses TRBV7-9 and TRBJ2-4, with D perhaps matching TRBD2 (6 bases). The CDR3 sequence is 14 residues long. Germline V CDR1 and CDR2: SEHNR, FQNEAQ (reference sequence). Trimming shortened V by 5 bases and J by 0 bases, and 8 bases separated the two germline ends. This chain's CDR3 is CASSGTLAKNIQYF. The CDR3 nucleotides are TGTGCCAGCAGCGGGACTTTAGCCAAAAACATTCAGTACTTC.

This clone was detected once. This rearrangement joins TRBV15 to TRBJ2-1; 9 bases align to TRBD2. Germline V gives CDR1 LNHNV, CDR2 YYDKDF (reference sequence). The V gene end was trimmed by 4 bases and the J gene end by 10 bases; junction bases not matched to a gene: 5. There are 13 residues in the CDR3. The CDR3 DNA reads TGTGCCACCAGCAACCCCCTAGCGGGAGAGCAGTTCTTC. This gives the protein CATSNPLAGEQFF.